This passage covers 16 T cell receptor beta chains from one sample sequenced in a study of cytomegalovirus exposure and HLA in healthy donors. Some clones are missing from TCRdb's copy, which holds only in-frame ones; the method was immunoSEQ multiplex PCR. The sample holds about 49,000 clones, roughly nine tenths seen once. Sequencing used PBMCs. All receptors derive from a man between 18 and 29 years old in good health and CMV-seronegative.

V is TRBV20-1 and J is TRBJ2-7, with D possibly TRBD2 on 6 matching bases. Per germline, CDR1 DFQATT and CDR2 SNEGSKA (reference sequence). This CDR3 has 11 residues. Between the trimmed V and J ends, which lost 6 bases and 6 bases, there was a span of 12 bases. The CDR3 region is CSANRDSEQYF. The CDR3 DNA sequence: TGCAGTGCCAACCGGGACTCCGAGCAGTACTTC.

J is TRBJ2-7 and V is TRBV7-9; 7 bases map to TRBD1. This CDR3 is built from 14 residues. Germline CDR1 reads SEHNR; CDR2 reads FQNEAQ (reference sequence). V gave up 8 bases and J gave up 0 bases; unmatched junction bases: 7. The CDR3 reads CASEGDSVSYEQYF. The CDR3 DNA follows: TGTGCCAGCGAGGGGGACAGTGTCTCCTACGAGCAGTACTTC.

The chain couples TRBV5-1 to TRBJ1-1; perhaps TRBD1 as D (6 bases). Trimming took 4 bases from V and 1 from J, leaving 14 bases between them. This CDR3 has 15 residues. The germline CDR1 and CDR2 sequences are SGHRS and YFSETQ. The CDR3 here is CASSHPQGWNTEAFF. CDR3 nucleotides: TGCGCCAGCAGCCATCCACAGGGTTGGAACACTGAAGCTTTCTTT.

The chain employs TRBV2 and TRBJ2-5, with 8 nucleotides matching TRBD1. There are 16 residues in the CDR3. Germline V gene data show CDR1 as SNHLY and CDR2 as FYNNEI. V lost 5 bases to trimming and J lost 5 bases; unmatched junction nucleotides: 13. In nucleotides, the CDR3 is TGTGCCAGCAGTCGAGACTTAGCAGGGGGCTATGAGACCCAGTACTTC. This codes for CASSRDLAGGYETQYF.

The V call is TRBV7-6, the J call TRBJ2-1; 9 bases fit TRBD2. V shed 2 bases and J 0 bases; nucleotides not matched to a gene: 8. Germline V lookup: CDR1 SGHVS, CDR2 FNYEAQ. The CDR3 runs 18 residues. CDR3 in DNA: TGTGCCAGCAGCTTATGGGCTAGCGGGATGAGCTCCTACAATGAGCAGTTCTTC. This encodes CASSLWASGMSSYNEQFF.

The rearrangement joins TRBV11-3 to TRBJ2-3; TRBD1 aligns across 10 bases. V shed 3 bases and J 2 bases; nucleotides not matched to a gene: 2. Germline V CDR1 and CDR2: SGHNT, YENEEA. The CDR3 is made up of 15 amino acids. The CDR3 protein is CASSFGQGDTDTQYF. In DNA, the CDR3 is TGTGCCAGCAGCTTTGGACAGGGGGACACAGATACGCAGTATTTT. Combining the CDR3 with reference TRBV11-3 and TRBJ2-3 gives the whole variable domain EAGVVQSPRYKIIEKKQPVAFWCNPISGHNTLYWYLQNLGQGPELLIRYENEEAVDDSQLPKDRFSAERLKGVDSTLKIQPAELGDSAVYLCASSFGQGDTDTQYFGPGTRLTVL.

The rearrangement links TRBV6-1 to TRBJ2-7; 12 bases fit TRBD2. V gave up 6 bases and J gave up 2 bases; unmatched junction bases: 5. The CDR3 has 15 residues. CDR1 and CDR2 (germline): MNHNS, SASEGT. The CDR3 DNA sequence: TGTGCCAGCAGACCCGGACTAGCGGGGACCTACGAGCAGTACTTC. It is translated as CASRPGLAGTYEQYF.

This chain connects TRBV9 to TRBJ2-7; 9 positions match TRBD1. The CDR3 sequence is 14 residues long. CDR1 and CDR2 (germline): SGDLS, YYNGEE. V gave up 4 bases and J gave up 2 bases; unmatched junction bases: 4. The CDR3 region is CASSFGQGTYEQYF. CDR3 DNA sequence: TGTGCCAGCAGCTTCGGACAGGGGACCTACGAGCAGTACTTC. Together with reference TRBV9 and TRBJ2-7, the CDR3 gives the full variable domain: DSGVTQTPKHLITATGQRVTLRCSPRSGDLSVYWYQQSLDQGLQFLIQYYNGEERAKGNILERFSAQQFPDLHSELNLSSLELGDSALYFCASSFGQGTYEQYFGPGTRLTVT.

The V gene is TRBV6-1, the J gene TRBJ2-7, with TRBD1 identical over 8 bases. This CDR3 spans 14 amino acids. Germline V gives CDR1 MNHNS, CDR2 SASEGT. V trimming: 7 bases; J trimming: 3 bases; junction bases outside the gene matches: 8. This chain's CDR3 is CASKETGDLYEQYF. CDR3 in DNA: TGTGCCAGCAAAGAGACAGGGGATCTCTACGAGCAGTACTTC.

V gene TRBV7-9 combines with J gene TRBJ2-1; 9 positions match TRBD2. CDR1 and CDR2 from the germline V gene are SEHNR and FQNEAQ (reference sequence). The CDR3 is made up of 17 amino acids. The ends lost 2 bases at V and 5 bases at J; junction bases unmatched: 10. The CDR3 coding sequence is TGTGCCAGCAGCTTACCGGAGCGGGAGGCCCGAGACAATGAGCAGTTCTTC. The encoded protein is CASSLPEREARDNEQFF.

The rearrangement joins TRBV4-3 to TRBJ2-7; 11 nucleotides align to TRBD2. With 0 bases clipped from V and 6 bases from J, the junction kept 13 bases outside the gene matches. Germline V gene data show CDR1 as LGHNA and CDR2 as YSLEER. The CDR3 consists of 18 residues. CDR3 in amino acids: CASSQEASGRSSTPEQYF. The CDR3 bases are TGCGCCAGCAGCCAAGAAGCTAGCGGGAGGTCCAGTACACCCGAGCAGTACTTC.

Here the CDR3 reads CASSLAPSGRTDNEQFF. The CDR3 DNA is TGCGCCAGCAGCTTGGCTCCTAGCGGGAGGACGGACAATGAGCAGTTCTTC. The V call is TRBV5-1, the J call TRBJ2-1; 11 positions match TRBD2. The CDR3 spans 17 residues. The germline V gene encodes CDR1 SGHRS and CDR2 YFSETQ. The V gene end was trimmed by 0 bases and the J gene end by 5 bases; junction bases not matched to a gene: 7.

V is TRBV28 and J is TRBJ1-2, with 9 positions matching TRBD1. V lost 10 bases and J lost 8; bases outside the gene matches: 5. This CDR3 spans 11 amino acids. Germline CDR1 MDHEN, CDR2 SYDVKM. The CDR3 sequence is CAIGQGIGYTF. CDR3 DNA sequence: TGTGCCATAGGACAGGGGATAGGCTACACCTTC.

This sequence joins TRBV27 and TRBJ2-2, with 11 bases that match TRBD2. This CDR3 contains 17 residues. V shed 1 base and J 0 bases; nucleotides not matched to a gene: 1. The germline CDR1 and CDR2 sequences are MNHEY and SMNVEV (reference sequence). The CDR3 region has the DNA TGTGCCAGCAGTTTATGGGGACTAGCGGCGAACACCGGGGAGCTGTTTTTT. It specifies CASSLWGLAANTGELFF.

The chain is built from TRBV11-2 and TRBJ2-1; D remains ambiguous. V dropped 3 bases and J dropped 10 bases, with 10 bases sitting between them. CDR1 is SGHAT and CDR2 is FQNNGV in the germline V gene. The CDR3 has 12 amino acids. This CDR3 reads CASSFFPPEQFF. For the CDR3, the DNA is TGTGCCAGCAGCTTCTTCCCCCCGGAGCAGTTCTTC.

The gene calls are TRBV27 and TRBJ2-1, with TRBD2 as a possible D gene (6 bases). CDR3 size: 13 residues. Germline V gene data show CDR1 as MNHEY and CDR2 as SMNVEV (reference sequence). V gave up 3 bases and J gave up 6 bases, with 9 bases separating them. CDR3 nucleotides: TGTGCCAGCAGTTTGGTCGGGGGCAATGAGCAGTTCTTC. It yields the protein CASSLVGGNEQFF.